This T cell receptor (beta chain) came from a study of T cell repertoires in cytomegalovirus infection. At the level of the study: Researchers turned to recently identified HLA-C-restricted CMV epitopes as well as well-studied HLA-B-restricted ones.

Germline CDR1 SGHTA, CDR2 FQGNSA. With 5 bases clipped from V and 4 bases from J, the junction kept 6 bases outside the gene matches. The CDR3 extends over 14 amino acids. Whole-study findings and limits: HLA-C-restricted, CMV-specific TCR beta clonotypes were dominant ex vivo. CMV carriers with the relevant HLA were identified by cumulative public TCR beta family frequency.

TCRdb called the reads again in MiXCR, with one record for every CDR3 protein. The sample holds tens of thousands of distinct CDR3 sequences, roughly 22% seen once. This clonotype was seen a few times. Its antigen is as yet unknown. Because it lacks the conserved phenylalanine or tryptophan at the end, this CDR3 is likely a read error. The input for sequencing was CD8+ T cells from cultured PBMCs, taken from culture after CMV antigen stimulation. This sequence was found in a human donor in good health (CMV status not recorded). Some clones in this sample may be carry-over from other donors' samples. The rearrangement uses TRBV7-2 and TRBJ2-3; 7 nucleotides match TRBD2. Here the CDR3 reads CASSTRLAPDTQYS. The CDR3 DNA follows: TGTGCCAGCAGCACCAGACTAGCTCCAGATACGCAGTATTCT.